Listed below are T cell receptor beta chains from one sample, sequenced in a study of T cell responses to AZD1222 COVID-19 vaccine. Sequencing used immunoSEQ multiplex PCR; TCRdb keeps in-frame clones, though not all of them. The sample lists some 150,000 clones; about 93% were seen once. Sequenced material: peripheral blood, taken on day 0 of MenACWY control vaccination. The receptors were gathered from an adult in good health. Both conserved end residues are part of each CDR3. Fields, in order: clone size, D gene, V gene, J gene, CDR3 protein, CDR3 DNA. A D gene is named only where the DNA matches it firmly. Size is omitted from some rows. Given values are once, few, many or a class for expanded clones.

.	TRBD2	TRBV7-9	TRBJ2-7	CASSLSGVSGRASEQYF	TGTGCCAGCAGCTTATCGGGAGTCAGCGGGAGGGCCTCCGAGCAGTACTTC
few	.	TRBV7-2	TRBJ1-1	CASSLWGVSMNTEAFF	TGTGCCAGCAGCCTCTGGGGGGTTTCGATGAACACTGAAGCTTTCTTT
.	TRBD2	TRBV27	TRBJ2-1	CASSYGLAGGPQNEQFF	TGTGCCAGCAGTTATGGACTAGCGGGAGGGCCTCAAAATGAGCAGTTCTTC
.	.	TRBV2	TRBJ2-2	CASSPTLSNTGELFF	TGTGCCAGCAGCCCTACTCTCAGCAACACCGGGGAGCTGTTTTTT
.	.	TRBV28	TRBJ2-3	CASSSFESRTDTQYF	TGTGCCAGCAGCTCATTTGAGTCAAGAACAGATACGCAGTATTTT
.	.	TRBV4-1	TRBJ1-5	CASSQDSGDRPYSNQPQHF	TGCGCCAGCAGCCAAGATAGTGGAGACAGGCCATATAGCAATCAGCCCCAGCATTTT
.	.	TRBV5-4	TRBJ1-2	CASSVMGAYGYTF	TGTGCCAGCAGCGTTATGGGAGCCTATGGCTACACCTTC
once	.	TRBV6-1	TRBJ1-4	CASSEEGSGWEKLFF	TGTGCCAGCAGTGAAGAGGGATCGGGCTGGGAAAAACTGTTTTTT
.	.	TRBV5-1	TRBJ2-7	CASSLAPRQEISYEQYF	TGCGCCAGCAGCTTGGCCCCCCGACAGGAAATCTCCTACGAGCAGTACTTC
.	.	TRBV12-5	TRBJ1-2	CARMTDYGYTF	TGTGCTAGGATGACAGACTATGGCTACACCTTC
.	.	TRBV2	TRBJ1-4	CASNPLNEKLFF	TGTGCCAGCAATCCCCTAAATGAAAAACTGTTTTTT
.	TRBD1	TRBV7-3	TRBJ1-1	CASSYRGNTEAFF	TGTGCCAGCAGCTACAGGGGAAACACTGAAGCTTTCTTT
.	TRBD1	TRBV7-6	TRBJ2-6	CASSSGQGTSGANVLTF	TGTGCCAGCAGCTCAGGACAGGGAACCTCTGGGGCCAACGTCCTGACTTTC
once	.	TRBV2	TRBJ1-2	CASSEDLPYGYTF	TGTGCCAGCAGTGAAGACCTTCCCTATGGCTACACCTTC
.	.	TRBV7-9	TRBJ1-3	CASSFRRASGNTIYF	TGTGCCAGCAGCTTCAGACGGGCCTCTGGAAACACCATATATTTT
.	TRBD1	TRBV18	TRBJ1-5	CASSLLQGDIQPQHF	TGTGCCAGCTCACTACTTCAGGGGGACATTCAGCCCCAGCATTTT
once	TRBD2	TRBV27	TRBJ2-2	CASSIWTSSNTGELFF	TGTGCCAGCAGTATATGGACTAGCTCGAACACCGGGGAGCTGTTTTTT
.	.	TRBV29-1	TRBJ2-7	CSAGAPYEQYF	TGCAGCGCAGGGGCCCCCTACGAGCAGTACTTC